The present T cell receptor beta chain was sequenced within a study of cytomegalovirus exposure and HLA in healthy donors. Study-wide context: There were approximately 81 million unique TCRs (from HLA-typed donors) in an early data release. General study results and limits: Presence/absence analysis assumed near-uniform sequencing depth across donors.

The study ran its PCR with 60 Vbeta and 13 Jbeta primers. Authors' methods: A later analysis tallied 80 million to 100 million unique TCR beta chains, about 11 million of them shared. Measured with immunoSEQ multiplex PCR; TCRdb has only the in-frame clones, and not every one. The DNA was the basis for D and trimming; V, J and clone size are from that table. The listing records 50,000 to 60,000 clones. To note about this clone: The antigen is unknown.

Trimming cost V 0 bases and J 6 bases, with 7 bases left between them. Germline V gene data show CDR1 as GTSNPN and CDR2 as SVGIG (reference sequence). The CDR3 spans 12 residues. This TCR came from a woman aged 45-65 years in good health and CMV-seropositive. Sequencing input: PBMCs. The chain recombines TRBV30 with TRBJ2-3; D is unclear. The CDR3 protein is CAWSVLGDTQYF. The CDR3 DNA is TGTGCCTGGAGTGTACTCGGGGATACGCAGTATTTT.